This T cell receptor (beta chain) was identified during a study of shared clonotypes between healthy human individuals. Here immunoSEQ multiplex PCR was the method, and the copy in TCRdb shows in-frame clones only, minus some. The data contain 850,000 to 1,200,000 clones, approximately 68% of them seen just once; the ten biggest clones take up over 1.3%. Germline V gene lookup returns CDR1 SGHAT and CDR2 FQNNGV. CDR3 length: 14 residues. V lost 5 bases, J lost 0 bases, and 8 bases lay in between. This clone was seen only a few times. Sequencing used memory CD4+ T cells sorted from blood. The subset here: CD45RA-negative fraction. The chain joins TRBV11-2 to TRBJ1-3; possible D gene TRBD1, 5 bases. This receptor was taken from a man younger than 35 in good health. CDR3 nucleotide sequence: TGTGCCAGCAGCCAACAGGCCTCTGGAAACACCATATATTTT. The encoded protein is CASSQQASGNTIYF.